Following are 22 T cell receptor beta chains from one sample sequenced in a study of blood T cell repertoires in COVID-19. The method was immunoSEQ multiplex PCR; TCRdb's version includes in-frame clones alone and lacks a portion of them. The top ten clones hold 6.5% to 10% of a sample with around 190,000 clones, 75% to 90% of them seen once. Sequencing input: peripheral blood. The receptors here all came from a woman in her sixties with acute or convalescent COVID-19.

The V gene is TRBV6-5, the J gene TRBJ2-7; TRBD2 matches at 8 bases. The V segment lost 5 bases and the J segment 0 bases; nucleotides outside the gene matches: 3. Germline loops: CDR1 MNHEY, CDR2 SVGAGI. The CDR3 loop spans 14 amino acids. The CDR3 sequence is CASSKLAGSYEQYF. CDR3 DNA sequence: TGTGCCAGCAGTAAGCTAGCGGGCTCCTACGAGCAGTACTTC.

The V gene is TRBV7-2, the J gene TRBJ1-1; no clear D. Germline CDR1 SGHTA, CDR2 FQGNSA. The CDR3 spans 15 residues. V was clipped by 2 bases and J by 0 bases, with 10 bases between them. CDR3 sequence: CASSLRASVNTEAFF. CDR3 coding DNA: TGTGCCAGCAGCTTAAGAGCATCGGTGAACACTGAAGCTTTCTTT.

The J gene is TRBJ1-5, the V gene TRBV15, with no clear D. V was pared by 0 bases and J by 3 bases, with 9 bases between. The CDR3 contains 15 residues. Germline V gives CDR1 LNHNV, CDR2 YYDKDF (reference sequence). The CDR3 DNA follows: TGTGCCACCAGCAGAGAGAGAGGGAACAATCAGCCCCAGCATTTT. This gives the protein CATSRERGNNQPQHF.

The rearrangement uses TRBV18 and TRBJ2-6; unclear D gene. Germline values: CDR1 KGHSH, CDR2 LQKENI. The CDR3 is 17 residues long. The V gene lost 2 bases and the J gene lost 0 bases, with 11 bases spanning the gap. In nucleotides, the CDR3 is TGTGCCAGCTCACCATTGCCACTACTCTCTGGGGCCAACGTCCTGACTTTC. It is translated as CASSPLPLLSGANVLTF.

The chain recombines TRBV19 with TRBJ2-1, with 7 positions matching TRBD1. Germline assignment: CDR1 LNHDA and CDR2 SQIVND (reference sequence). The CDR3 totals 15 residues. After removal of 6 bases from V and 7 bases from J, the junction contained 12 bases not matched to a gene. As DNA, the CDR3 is TGTGCCAGTAGCCCCTCCGGGACAGTGACGAATGAGCAGTTCTTC. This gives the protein CASSPSGTVTNEQFF.

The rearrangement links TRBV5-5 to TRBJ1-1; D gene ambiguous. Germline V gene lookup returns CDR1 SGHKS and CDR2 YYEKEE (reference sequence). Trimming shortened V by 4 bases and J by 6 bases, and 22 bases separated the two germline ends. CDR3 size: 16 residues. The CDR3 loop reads CASSPQFGGYGAEAFF. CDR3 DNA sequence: TGTGCCAGCAGCCCCCAATTTGGAGGGTACGGGGCTGAAGCTTTCTTT.

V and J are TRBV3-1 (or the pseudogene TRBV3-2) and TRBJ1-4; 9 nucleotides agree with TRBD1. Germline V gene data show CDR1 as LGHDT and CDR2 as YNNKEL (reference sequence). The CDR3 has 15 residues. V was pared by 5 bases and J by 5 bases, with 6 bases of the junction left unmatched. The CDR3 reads CASSSTGTGNEKLFF. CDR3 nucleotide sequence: TGTGCCAGCAGCTCTACCGGGACAGGGAATGAAAAACTGTTTTTT.

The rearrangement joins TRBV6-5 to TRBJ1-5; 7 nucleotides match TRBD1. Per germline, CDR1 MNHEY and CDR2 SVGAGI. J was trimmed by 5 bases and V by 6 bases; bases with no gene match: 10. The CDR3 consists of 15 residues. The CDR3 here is CASRQTGDFYQPQHF. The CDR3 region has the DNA TGTGCCAGCAGACAAACAGGGGATTTTTATCAGCCCCAGCATTTT.

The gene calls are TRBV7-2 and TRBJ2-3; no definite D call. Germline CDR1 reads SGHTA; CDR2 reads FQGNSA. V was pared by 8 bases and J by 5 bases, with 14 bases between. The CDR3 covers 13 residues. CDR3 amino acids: CASHLDPRDTQYF. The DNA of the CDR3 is TGTGCCAGCCACCTAGACCCTAGAGATACGCAGTATTTT.

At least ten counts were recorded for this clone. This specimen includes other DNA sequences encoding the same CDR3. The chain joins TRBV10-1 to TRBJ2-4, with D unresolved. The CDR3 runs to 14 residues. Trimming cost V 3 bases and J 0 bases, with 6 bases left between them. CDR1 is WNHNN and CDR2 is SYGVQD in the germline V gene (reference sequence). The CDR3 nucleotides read TGCGCCAGCAGTGATACTCTAGCCAAAAACATTCAGTACTTC. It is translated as CASSDTLAKNIQYF.

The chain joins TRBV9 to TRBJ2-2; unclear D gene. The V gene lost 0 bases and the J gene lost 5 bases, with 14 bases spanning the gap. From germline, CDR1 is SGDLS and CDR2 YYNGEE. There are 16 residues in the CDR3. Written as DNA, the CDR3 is TGTGCCAGCAGCGTAGAGGCACTGGCTAGGACCGGGGAGCTGTTTTTT. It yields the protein CASSVEALARTGELFF.

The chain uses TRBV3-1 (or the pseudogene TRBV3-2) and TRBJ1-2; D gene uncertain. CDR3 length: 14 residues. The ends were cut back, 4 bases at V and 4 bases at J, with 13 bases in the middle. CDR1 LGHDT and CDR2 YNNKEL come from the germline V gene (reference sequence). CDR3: CASSPTGSRYGYTF. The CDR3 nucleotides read TGTGCCAGCAGCCCGACCGGGAGTCGCTATGGCTACACCTTC.

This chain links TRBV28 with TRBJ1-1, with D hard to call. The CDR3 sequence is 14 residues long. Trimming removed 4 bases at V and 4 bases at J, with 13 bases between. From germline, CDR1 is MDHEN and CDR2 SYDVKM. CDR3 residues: CASSSTGGLTEAFF. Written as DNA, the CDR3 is TGTGCCAGCAGTTCCACCGGAGGGCTCACTGAAGCTTTCTTT.

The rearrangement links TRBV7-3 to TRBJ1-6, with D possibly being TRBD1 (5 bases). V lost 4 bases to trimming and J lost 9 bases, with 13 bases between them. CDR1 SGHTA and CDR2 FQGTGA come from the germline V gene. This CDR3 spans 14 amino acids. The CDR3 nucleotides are TGTGCCAGCAGCTCGCAGGGAAGGGGTTCACCCCTCCACTTT. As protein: CASSSQGRGSPLHF. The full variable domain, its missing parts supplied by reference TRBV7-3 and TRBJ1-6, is GAGVSQTPSNKVTEKGKYVELRCDPISGHTALYWYRQSLGQGPEFLIYFQGTGAADDSGLPNDRFFAVRPEGSVSTLKIQRTERGDSAVYLCASSSQGRGSPLHFGNGTRLTVT.

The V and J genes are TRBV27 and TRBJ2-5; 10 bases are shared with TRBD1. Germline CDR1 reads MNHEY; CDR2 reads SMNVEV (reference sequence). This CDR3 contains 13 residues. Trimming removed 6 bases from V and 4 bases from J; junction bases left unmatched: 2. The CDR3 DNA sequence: TGTGCCAGCAGGAGGACAGGGGGAGAGACCCAGTACTTC. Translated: CASRRTGGETQYF.

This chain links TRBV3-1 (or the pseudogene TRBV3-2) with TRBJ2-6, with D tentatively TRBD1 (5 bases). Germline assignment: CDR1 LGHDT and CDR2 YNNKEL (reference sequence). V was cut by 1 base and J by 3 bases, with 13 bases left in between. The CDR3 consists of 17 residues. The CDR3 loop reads CASSQVNNQGGANVLTF. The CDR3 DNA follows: TGTGCCAGCAGCCAAGTCAATAACCAGGGTGGGGCCAACGTCCTGACTTTC.

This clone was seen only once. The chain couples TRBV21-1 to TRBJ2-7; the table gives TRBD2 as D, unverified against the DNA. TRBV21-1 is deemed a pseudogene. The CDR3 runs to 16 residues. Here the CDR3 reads CASSVRPGLGCYEQYV. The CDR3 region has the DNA TGTGCCAGCAGCGTGCGACCGGGACTAGGGTGTTACGAGCAGTACGTC.

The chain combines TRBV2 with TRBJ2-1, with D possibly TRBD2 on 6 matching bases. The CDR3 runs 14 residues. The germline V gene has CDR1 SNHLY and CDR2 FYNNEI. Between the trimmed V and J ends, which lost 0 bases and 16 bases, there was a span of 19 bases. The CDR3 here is CASSEAGGGLGGFF. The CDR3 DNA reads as TGTGCCAGCAGTGAAGCCGGCGGAGGCTTGGGGGGTTTCTTC. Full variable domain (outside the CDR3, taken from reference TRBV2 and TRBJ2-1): EPEVTQTPSHQVTQMGQEVILRCVPISNHLYFYWYRQILGQKVEFLVSFYNNEISEKSEIFDDQFSVERPDGSNFTLKIRSTKLEDSAMYFCASSEAGGGLGGFFGPGTRLTVL.

CDR3 nucleotides: TGCGCCAGCAGCTTGGGATCTACAGGGAACACCGGGGAGCTGTTTTTT. It is translated as CASSLGSTGNTGELFF. The rearrangement uses TRBV5-1 and TRBJ2-2; a weak D match, TRBD1 (5 bases). Trimming shortened V by 0 bases and J by 1 base, and 10 bases separated the two germline ends. The length of the CDR3 is 16 residues. Per germline, CDR1 SGHRS and CDR2 YFSETQ.

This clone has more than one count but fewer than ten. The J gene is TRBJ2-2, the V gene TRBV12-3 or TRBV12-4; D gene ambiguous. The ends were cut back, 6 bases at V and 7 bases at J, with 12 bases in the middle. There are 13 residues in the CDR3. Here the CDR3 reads CASRPAPVGELFF. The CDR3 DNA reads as TGTGCCAGCAGACCCGCCCCAGTCGGGGAGCTGTTTTTT.

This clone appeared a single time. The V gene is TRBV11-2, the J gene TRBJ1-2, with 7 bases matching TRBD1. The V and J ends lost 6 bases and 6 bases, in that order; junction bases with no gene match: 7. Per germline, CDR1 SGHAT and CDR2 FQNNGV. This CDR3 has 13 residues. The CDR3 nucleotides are TGTGCCAGCAGGTACCGGGACAGCAATGGCTACACCTTC. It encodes CASRYRDSNGYTF.

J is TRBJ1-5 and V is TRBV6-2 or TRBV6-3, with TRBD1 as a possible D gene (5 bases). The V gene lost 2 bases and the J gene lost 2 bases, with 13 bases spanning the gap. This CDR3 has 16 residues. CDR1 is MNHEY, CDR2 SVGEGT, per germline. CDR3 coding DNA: TGTGCCAGCAGTTACCCGGGCAGGGTAGGCAATCAGCCCCAGCATTTT. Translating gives CASSYPGRVGNQPQHF.